Listed below are T cell receptor beta chains from one sample, sequenced in a study of blood T cell repertoires in COVID-19. Clones were sequenced by immunoSEQ multiplex PCR, and TCRdb holds only the in-frame ones, with some missing. The table includes approximately 150,000 clones, approximately 87% detected once. Specimen: peripheral blood. All receptors come from a woman aged 45-65 years with active or convalescent COVID-19. CDR3s include the opening cysteine and the closing phenylalanine or tryptophan.

v_call: TRBV2; j_call: TRBJ1-1; cdr3_aa: CASRGHENTEAFF
v_call: TRBV7-2; j_call: TRBJ1-1; cdr3_aa: CASSLALGTGRTEAFF
v_call: TRBV9; j_call: TRBJ1-2; cdr3_aa: CASSVNPDGNNYGYTF
v_call: TRBV5-1; j_call: TRBJ2-3; cdr3_aa: CASSLRAMTSGTKADTQYF
v_call: TRBV18; j_call: TRBJ1-3; cdr3_aa: CASQDRSVLSSGNTIYF
v_call: TRBV15; j_call: TRBJ1-4; cdr3_aa: CATTDIATNEKLFF
v_call: TRBV3-1/TRBV3-2; j_call: TRBJ1-1; cdr3_aa: CASSPGQVTEAFF
v_call: TRBV7-9; j_call: TRBJ2-1; cdr3_aa: CASSTHRGGDEQFF
v_call: TRBV27; j_call: TRBJ2-7; cdr3_aa: CASSFSGTSGSPGFEQYF
v_call: TRBV5-8; j_call: TRBJ2-7; cdr3_aa: CASRRTGTGTYEQYF
v_call: TRBV27; j_call: TRBJ1-2; cdr3_aa: CASTESGGAAGYTF
v_call: TRBV11-3; j_call: TRBJ1-6; cdr3_aa: CASSPGKNSPLHF
v_call: TRBV4-1; j_call: TRBJ2-1; cdr3_aa: CASSQITRFDEQFF